This T cell receptor beta chain was sequenced in a study of blood T cell repertoires in COVID-19. Study as a whole: Specimens from acute and convalescent COVID-19 originated in the United States, Italy and Spain.

The table came from immunoSEQ multiplex PCR; TCRdb's copy has only in-frame clones and leaves some out. The data hold approximately 74,000 clones, with roughly 84% observed a single time. V lost 6 bases to trimming and J lost 6 bases, with 17 bases between them. Germline V gene lookup returns CDR1 MGHRA and CDR2 YSYEKL. This CDR3 is built from 14 residues. The receptor was derived from an elderly man with active or convalescent COVID-19. The chain employs TRBV4-1 and TRBJ1-2; D call uncertain. The specimen was peripheral blood. CDR3 sequence reads: CASRNGKLNHGYTF. CDR3 coding DNA: TGCGCCAGCAGGAACGGTAAACTAAATCATGGCTACACCTTC.